This T cell receptor beta chain is from a study of blood T cells in healthy people across ages. Donor samples were obtained from healthy Caucasian individuals from Russia, aged about 6 to 95. CDR3 size: 15 residues. V was clipped by 5 bases and J by 4 bases; unmatched bases: 8. Germline-derived CDR1 and CDR2 are SGHAT and FQNNGV. This clonotype was observed a few times. What it recognizes is unknown. Study findings and constraints: The study could not conclusively compare naive and antigen-experienced cells, given its unsorted PBMCs.

With a J-beta primer mix and a sample-barcoded 5' primer, a second PCR ran about 7 to 12 cycles. Using its own MiXCR run on the 5' RACE reads, TCRdb lists one record per CDR3 protein. The sample lists approximately 320,000 distinct CDR3 sequences; around 27% were seen once. The chain uses TRBV11-2 and TRBJ2-3; 8 nucleotides match TRBD2. The source material was blood. The receptor comes from a woman between 65 and 79 years old in good health. The CDR3 here is CASSPGGTGADTQYF. The CDR3 DNA sequence: TGTGCCAGCAGCCCGGGAGGGACGGGAGCAGATACGCAGTATTTT.